This T cell receptor beta chain originates from a study of molecular identifiers for immune sequencing clone quantification. This clonotype has a handful of counts. Its target is unknown. MiXCR was run by TCRdb on the PCR reads, yielding one entry per CDR3 protein. Of hundreds of thousands of distinct CDR3 sequences in the sample, 25% were seen once. Study-wide points: Over 98% of effector molecules, but under 1% in naive cells, were held by clones with more than 20 RNA copies.

V lost 2 bases to trimming and J lost 5 bases, with 11 bases between them. The CDR3 extends over 14 amino acids. Per the germline V gene, CDR1 is SGDLS and CDR2 is YYNGEE. The rearrangement joins TRBV9 to TRBJ1-5; D call uncertain. This receptor was identified in a human donor in good health. Some libraries in this study had Jurkat cell RNA spiked in. Sequenced sample: naive CD8+ T cells from blood, with Jurkat cell RNA spiked in. The subset: FACS-sorted CD8+CD4-CCR7+CD45RA+ naive T cells. CDR3 sequence (DNA): TGTGCCAGCAGCGTTGGCGTGAACGATCAGCCCCAGCATTTT. Translating it yields CASSVGVNDQPQHF.